This T cell receptor (beta chain) was documented in a study of sequential checkpoint blockade in melanoma (dated by TCRdb to between 2018 and 2021). Study-level background: Patients were randomized 1:1 to first-line nivolumab followed by ipilimumab (arm A) or ipilimumab followed by nivolumab (arm B). Maintenance nivolumab came after both trial sequences.

A note on this clone: Its antigen is currently not known. No qualities accompany the bases; no much larger clone lies one base away.

Reading the germline V gene gives CDR1 SGDLS and CDR2 YYNGEE. Relative to germline, V is 5 bases shorter and J is 4 bases shorter, with 18 bases between their ends. CDR3 length: 15 amino acids, cysteine to phenylalanine. Here the CDR3 DNA is all that survives: 45 bases in frame from base 1. TCRbeta CDR3 regions were immunosequenced from genomic DNA with the immunoSEQ Assay. Before high-throughput sequencing, the genomic DNA was amplified using bias-controlled multiplex PCR. As for the authors' bioinformatics: To quantify the absolute abundance of each unique TCRbeta CDR3 region, the sequences were collapsed and filtered. Clonality was defined as 1 minus Pielou's evenness and was calculated using productive rearrangements only. A previously published method was used to identify clones with significantly greater frequencies in on-treatment samples than in baseline samples. TCRdb took this table from immuneACCESS and kept in-frame rearrangements with V and J called. Such tables lack part of the clones; where checked against another copy, unresolved V genes explain under half of the gap, and the rest is unexplained. For V, J and clone size, that table is used; D and trimming come from the DNA. This sample comprises roughly 9,300 clones, around 80% of them detected only once. 12% of the sample goes to the ten largest clones.

Summary of the overall study and its limitations: Larger, independent patient cohorts are needed to validate the response-prediction model that combines TCR metrics and mutation burden.

The treatment or condition label of this sample denotes: randomized to nivolumab then ipilimumab (arm A) or the reverse (arm B). No trial patient had received prior DNA-damaging chemotherapy. On a FACS Aria II flow cytometer, live CD3+CD8+ cells that were negative for CD19 and CD56 were sorted from thawed PBMCs. Samples were obtained from patients with melanoma enrolled in CheckMate 064, a randomized, open-label phase II trial of sequential checkpoint blockade. Peripheral blood mononuclear cells were collected by leukapheresis, purified using Ficoll-Paque, and frozen in human serum containing approximately 9.1% DMSO. Purity of sorted blood CD3+CD8+ cells was verified at >95% immediately after sorting, followed by DNA extraction.

Recombination joined TRBV9 with TRBJ1-2, with the D gene not clear enough to name. This sample comprised CD8+ T cells sorted from blood (inferred from file names), obtained from a patient given nivolumab and ipilimumab in sequence. The sequence came from a human donor with melanoma. The encoded CDR3 is CASSSFSGYGYGYTF. Here is the DNA: TGTGCCAGCAGTAGCTTTTCTGGATACGGCTATGGCTACACCTTC.